These 12 T cell receptor beta chains share one sample of origin, sequenced in a study of CD8+CD57+ T cells in acquired aplastic anemia. CD8+CD57+ cell expansion, shown by flow cytometry, had occurred in the patients selected for sequencing. Profiling of TCR beta VDJ combinations and CDR3 sequences used genomic DNA as template. From the reads, TCRdb called clonotypes with MiXCR, one entry per CDR3 protein. Among over 150,000 distinct CDR3 sequences listed, around 75% were seen once. Sequencing was performed on sorted CD4+, CD8+, or CD8+CD57+ T cells (not recorded which) from PBMCs. The source of these receptors is a human donor with aplastic anemia.

J is TRBJ1-1 and V is TRBV11-2; TRBD1 is a possible D gene (5 bases). Trimming removed 2 bases from V and 1 base from J, with 8 bases in between. CDR1 and CDR2 (germline): SGHAT, FQNNGV. CDR3 length equals 14 residues. CDR3 region: CASSLWQGNTEAFF. The DNA of the CDR3 is TGTGCCAGCAGCTTATGGCAGGGGAACACTGAAGCTTTCTTT.

The V gene is TRBV6-5, the J gene TRBJ1-1; possible D gene TRBD1, 5 bases. CDR3 size: 13 residues. V was clipped by 7 bases and J by 6 bases, with 15 bases between them. The V gene's germline CDR1 is MNHEY and CDR2 SVGAGI. CDR3 DNA: TGTGCCAGCACCTCAGGGTTCGGGTCTGAAGCTTTCTTT. As protein: CASTSGFGSEAFF.

V is TRBV20-1 and J is TRBJ1-2; no clear D gene. CDR3 size: 13 residues. Trimming left V 0 bases short and J 8 bases short, with 13 bases between. Germline CDR1 DFQATT, CDR2 SNEGSKA (reference sequence). CDR3 nucleotide sequence: TGCAGTGCTAGAGACGGATCGAACGGGGGCTACACCTTC. Protein product: CSARDGSNGGYTF.

This rearrangement joins TRBV7-9 to TRBJ2-5; TRBD1 agrees at 7 bases. This CDR3 contains 18 residues. CDR1 SEHNR and CDR2 FQNEAQ come from the germline V gene (reference sequence). V was pared by 3 bases and J by 2 bases, with 15 bases of the junction left unmatched. The CDR3 protein is CASSLPVTSGTEQETQYF. CDR3 sequence (DNA): TGTGCCAGCAGCTTGCCGGTGACCTCGGGGACAGAACAAGAGACCCAGTACTTC.

This clonotype was picked up a small number of times. The gene calls are TRBV5-6 and TRBJ2-7; D not certain. This CDR3 is 13 amino acids long. Trimming left V 1 base short and J 2 bases short, with 7 bases between. Germline V CDR1 and CDR2: SGHDT, YYEEEE. The CDR3 bases are TGTGCCAGCAGCTTGAGGCAGACCTACGAGCAGTACTTC. Its protein is CASSLRQTYEQYF.

This chain joins TRBV18 and TRBJ2-3; a possible D gene is TRBD2 (5 bases). CDR3 size: 14 residues. Germline V gene data show CDR1 as KGHSH and CDR2 as LQKENI. Trimming removed 4 bases from V and 2 bases from J, with 10 bases in between. CDR3 in amino acids: CASSRAGYTDTQYF. In DNA form, the CDR3 reads TGTGCCAGCTCACGGGCGGGCTACACAGATACGCAGTATTTT.

To note about this clonotype: One junction end disagrees with the germline gene, perhaps due to a read error. The gene calls are TRBV6-6 and TRBJ1-6, with D uncertain. Germline values: CDR1 MNHNY, CDR2 SVGAGI (reference sequence). This CDR3 comprises 12 residues. The CDR3 sequence: CASNAAEPPLRF. CDR3 nucleotide sequence: TGTGCCAGCAACGCGGCGGAACCACCCCTCCGCTTT.

This clonotype was seen just once. The J gene is TRBJ2-1, the V gene TRBV12-5, with TRBD2 identical over 7 bases. Trimming at V came to 2 bases and at J to 10 bases, leaving 8 bases not matched to a gene. The V gene's germline CDR1 is LGHNT and CDR2 FRNRAP. The CDR3 spans 14 residues. CDR3 in amino acids: CASGLSLGAGEQFF. The CDR3 DNA reads TGTGCTAGTGGTTTGAGTCTTGGAGCGGGAGAGCAGTTCTTC.

The rearrangement joins TRBV11-3 to TRBJ2-5; tentative D call: TRBD1 (5 bases). Trimming stripped 4 bases from V and 2 bases from J, with 23 bases between. Germline lookup yields CDR1 SGHNT and CDR2 YENEEA. The CDR3 loop spans 18 amino acids. As DNA, the CDR3 is TGTGCCAGCAGCTCAGGGTCTGGTAGTAGGTTGGCACAAGAGACCCAGTACTTC. Translated, it gives CASSSGSGSRLAQETQYF.

In this sample, this clonotype turned up a few times. V gene TRBV12-5 combines with J gene TRBJ2-3; TRBD2 matches 14 bases. The CDR3 is made up of 16 amino acids. Looked up from germline, CDR1 is LGHNT and CDR2 is FRNRAP. CDR3 sequence (DNA): TGTGCCAGCAGTTTGGGACTAGCGGGGGTCACAGATACGCAGTATTTT. Encoded protein: CASSLGLAGVTDTQYF. The entire variable domain, with the rest obtained from reference TRBV12-5 and TRBJ2-3, is as follows: DARVTQTPRHKVTEMGQEVTMRCQPILGHNTVFWYRQTMMQGLELLAYFRNRAPLDDSGMPKDRFSAEMPDATLATLKIQPSEPRDSAVYFCASSLGLAGVTDTQYFGPGTRLTVL.

This chain joins TRBV4-3 and TRBJ2-7, with 12 bases matching TRBD2. In germline, CDR1 is LGHNA, CDR2 YSLEER. The ends lost 3 bases at V and 3 bases at J; junction bases unmatched: 3. The CDR3 extends over 15 amino acids. The CDR3 reads CASSQEGLAGYEQYF. CDR3 nucleotides: TGCGCCAGCAGCCAGGAGGGACTAGCGGGCTACGAGCAGTACTTC.

The DNA of the CDR3 is TGTGCCACCAGTGATCACAGGAGACAAGAGACCCAGTACTTC. Translating it yields CATSDHRRQETQYF. The chain is built from TRBV24-1 and TRBJ2-5; tentative D call: TRBD1 (5 bases). The CDR3 totals 14 residues. V was shortened by 3 bases and J by 2 bases, with 9 bases between the two germline ends. CDR1 is KGHDR and CDR2 is SFDVKD in the germline V gene.